This passage covers 30 T cell receptor beta chains from one sample sequenced in a study of shared clonotypes between healthy human individuals. Some clones are missing from TCRdb's copy, which holds only in-frame ones; the method was immunoSEQ multiplex PCR. The data contain around 2,000,000 clones, roughly 94% of them seen just once; the ten biggest clones take up around 1.1%. Positive CCR7 selection of CD45RO-negative cells yielded the naive CD8 cells, and terminally differentiated effector memory CD45RA+ cells were excluded. The sequenced sample consisted of naive CD8+ T cells sorted from blood. The receptors shown here come from a man between 18 and 29 years old in good health.

The chain links TRBV2 to TRBJ1-1; 7 nucleotides match TRBD1. The CDR3 runs to 15 residues. V shed 6 bases, J shed 7 bases, and the junction held 14 bases outside the gene matches. Germline CDR1 SNHLY, CDR2 FYNNEI. The CDR3 DNA reads TGTGCCAGCAGCGACCCAGGACAGGCAGCACTTGAAGCTTTCTTT. Translating gives CASSDPGQAALEAFF.

The chain has TRBV29-1 and TRBJ2-7; D tentatively reads TRBD1 or TRBD2 (5 bases each). Germline-derived CDR1 and CDR2 are SQVTM and ANQGSEA. This CDR3 comprises 14 residues. Trimming stripped 4 bases from V and 7 bases from J, with 20 bases between. In DNA, the CDR3 is TGCAGCGTTGTCCTCGGGACCCACGCGGTAGAGCAGTACTTC. Translation gives CSVVLGTHAVEQYF.

This chain uses TRBV27 with TRBJ2-3, with D possibly TRBD2 on 6 matching bases. Trimming removed 8 bases at V and 5 bases at J, with 17 bases between. CDR3 size: 14 residues. Per germline, CDR1 MNHEY and CDR2 SMNVEV (reference sequence). The CDR3: CASAPGEELDTQYF. CDR3 DNA sequence: TGTGCCAGCGCACCGGGGGAAGAATTAGATACGCAGTATTTT.

Points on this clone: Other DNA sequences in the sample encode the same CDR3. The V gene is TRBV30, the J gene TRBJ2-7; D perhaps matches TRBD1 (5 bases). With 3 bases removed from V and 3 bases from J, the gap between germline ends came to 9 bases. CDR1 is GTSNPN, CDR2 SVGIG, per germline (reference sequence). The CDR3 consists of 12 residues. The CDR3 DNA is TGTGCCTGGAGCCTAGGGGACTACGAGCAGTACTTC. It codes for CAWSLGDYEQYF.

The chain carries TRBV7-9 and TRBJ2-1, with 8 bases aligning to TRBD1. V lost 5 bases and J lost 7; bases outside the gene matches: 4. Germline-derived CDR1 and CDR2 are SEHNR and FQNEAQ (reference sequence). This CDR3 comprises 13 residues. CDR3 bases: TGTGCCAGCAGCCGGACAGGGTTTAATGAGCAGTTCTTC. Translation: CASSRTGFNEQFF.

V is TRBV7-9 and J is TRBJ2-5, with D unresolved. Germline V lookup: CDR1 SEHNR, CDR2 FQNEAQ (reference sequence). This CDR3 is built from 16 residues. With 2 bases removed from V and 1 base from J, the gap between germline ends came to 14 bases. This chain's CDR3 is CASSLTGFSSQETQYF. CDR3 DNA: TGTGCCAGCAGCTTAACGGGTTTTTCCTCCCAAGAGACCCAGTACTTC.

To note about this clone: This sample also contains other DNA sequences that code for the same CDR3. V gene TRBV4-1 combines with J gene TRBJ2-7; D call uncertain. This CDR3 is built from 13 residues. Germline V gives CDR1 MGHRA, CDR2 YSYEKL. V was clipped by 1 base and J by 3 bases, with 7 bases between them. CDR3 sequence: CASSQVGNYEQYF. DNA of the CDR3: TGCGCCAGCAGCCAAGTGGGGAACTACGAGCAGTACTTC.

This rearrangement joins TRBV13 to TRBJ2-1, with D unclear. This CDR3 has 13 residues. The V and J ends lost 5 bases and 4 bases respectively, with 9 bases between them. CDR1 PRHDT and CDR2 FYEKMQ come from the germline V gene (reference sequence). CDR3 region: CASSPTNYNEQFF. The CDR3 DNA sequence: TGTGCCAGCAGCCCCACCAATTACAATGAGCAGTTCTTC.

About this clone: A read error may produce the germline difference seen at one junction end. This chain connects TRBV5-1 to TRBJ2-7; D is unresolved. This CDR3 contains 12 residues. Per the germline V gene, CDR1 is SGHRS and CDR2 is YFSETQ. The DNA of the CDR3 is TGCGCCAGCAGCCCGTCAGGTTACGAGCAGCACTTC. Protein product: CASSPSGYEQHF. The entire variable domain, with the rest obtained from reference TRBV5-1 and TRBJ2-7, is as follows: KAGVTQTPRYLIKTRGQQVTLSCSPISGHRSVSWYQQTPGQGLQFLFEYFSETQRNKGNFPGRFSGRQFSNSRSEMNVSTLELGDSALYLCASSPSGYEQHFGPGTRLTVT.

This clone was picked up one time. The CDR3 reads CASSPTAFF. In DNA form, the CDR3 reads TGTGCCAGCAGCCCTACCGCTTTCTTT. The genes are TRBV11-2 and TRBJ1-1; D unresolved. CDR1 is SGHAT and CDR2 is FQNNGV in the germline V gene. CDR3 length: 9 residues. V gave up 5 bases and J gave up 11 bases, with 6 bases separating them.

The V gene is TRBV29-1, the J gene TRBJ2-7, with D perhaps TRBD1 (5 bases). CDR1 and CDR2 from the germline V gene are SQVTM and ANQGSEA. The CDR3 length is 11 residues. V shed 8 bases and J shed 6 bases, with 14 bases lying between them. CDR3 nucleotides: TGCAGCCACCTCCAGGGCTCCGAGCAGTACTTC. It codes for CSHLQGSEQYF.

This clone came up once. The rearrangement uses TRBV5-1 and TRBJ2-7; D is possibly TRBD1 (6 bases). Germline CDR1 and CDR2: SGHRS and YFSETQ. The CDR3 loop spans 14 amino acids. V shed 2 bases and J shed 2 bases, with 11 bases lying between them. CDR3 amino acids: CASSFATGTYEQYF. CDR3 DNA sequence: TGCGCCAGCAGCTTTGCGACAGGAACCTACGAGCAGTACTTC.

This rearrangement joins TRBV2 to TRBJ1-1, with D perhaps matching TRBD1 (5 bases). The CDR3 runs 14 residues. Germline V gene sequence: CDR1 SNHLY, CDR2 FYNNEI. Trimming removed 8 bases from V and 3 bases from J, with 16 bases in between. The CDR3 nucleotides are TGTGCCAGCTTACACCGGGACTTCTACACTGAAGCTTTCTTT. The encoded protein is CASLHRDFYTEAFF.

The J gene is TRBJ1-3, the V gene TRBV5-6; unclear D gene. Trimming stripped 4 bases from V and 2 bases from J, with 10 bases between. The CDR3 loop spans 14 amino acids. Germline CDR1 is SGHDT and CDR2 is YYEEEE. The CDR3 here is CASSNEWPGNTIYF. The CDR3 DNA follows: TGTGCCAGCAGCAACGAATGGCCTGGAAACACCATATATTTT.

This sequence joins TRBV19 and TRBJ2-7, with 12 bases aligning to TRBD2. Germline loops: CDR1 LNHDA, CDR2 SQIVND (reference sequence). After removal of 5 bases from V and 0 bases from J, the junction contained 5 bases not matched to a gene. The CDR3 totals 16 residues. The CDR3 DNA is TGTGCCAGTAGTGCACTAGCGGGGGGTGTCTCCTACGAGCAGTACTTC. Protein: CASSALAGGVSYEQYF.

The chain has TRBV5-4 and TRBJ1-2, with 8 bases matching TRBD1. The CDR3 runs to 16 residues. Per germline, CDR1 SGHNT and CDR2 YYREEE (reference sequence). V shed 4 bases, J shed 8 bases, and the junction held 16 bases outside the gene matches. The CDR3, as DNA: TGTGCCAGCAGCCCAACGGGGGACAGGAACTCTGAGGGCTACACCTTC. As protein: CASSPTGDRNSEGYTF.

The chain links TRBV13 to TRBJ2-5, with D tentatively TRBD2 (6 bases). The V end lost 2 bases, the J end lost 5 bases, and 12 bases lay between the germline ends. This CDR3 is built from 14 residues. CDR1 is PRHDT and CDR2 is FYEKMQ in the germline V gene (reference sequence). CDR3 nucleotide sequence: TGTGCCAGCAGCTTAACGGGTGCGGGGGAGACCCAGTACTTC. As protein: CASSLTGAGETQYF.

This rearrangement joins TRBV27 to TRBJ2-7; 7 nucleotides agree with TRBD1. J was trimmed by 13 bases and V by 5 bases; bases with no gene match: 14. Germline V gene data show CDR1 as MNHEY and CDR2 as SMNVEV (reference sequence). The CDR3 runs 13 residues. CDR3: CASSPSSGTASYF. In DNA, the CDR3 is TGTGCCAGCAGTCCCAGCTCCGGGACAGCTTCTTACTTC.

This chain uses TRBV28 with TRBJ2-3, with TRBD2 identical over 11 bases. V lost 10 bases to trimming and J lost 5 bases; unmatched junction nucleotides: 8. Germline lookup yields CDR1 MDHEN and CDR2 SYDVKM. CDR3 length: 14 amino acids. The CDR3, as DNA: TGTGCCATCGGAATAGCGGGAGGGGAAGATACGCAGTATTTT. It translates to CAIGIAGGEDTQYF.

The chain is built from TRBV7-2 and TRBJ1-3; no clear D gene. The CDR3 contains 14 residues. The germline CDR1 and CDR2 sequences are SGHTA and FQGNSA. The ends were cut back, 0 bases at V and 4 bases at J, with 7 bases in the middle. The CDR3 sequence is CASSLAQPGNTIYF. CDR3 sequence (DNA): TGTGCCAGCAGCTTAGCACAGCCCGGAAACACCATATATTTT. The full variable domain, in which reference TRBV7-2 and TRBJ1-3 provide the parts outside the CDR3, is GAGVSQSPSNKVTEKGKDVELRCDPISGHTALYWYRQSLGQGLEFLIYFQGNSAPDKSGLPSDRFSAERTGGSVSTLTIQRTQQEDSAVYLCASSLAQPGNTIYFGEGSWLTVV.

The chain uses TRBV30 and TRBJ2-1, with TRBD2 matching 13 bases. This CDR3 is 17 amino acids long. V gave up 0 bases and J gave up 7 bases; unmatched junction bases: 9. In germline, CDR1 is GTSNPN, CDR2 SVGIG (reference sequence). Here the CDR3 DNA reads TGTGCCTGGAGTGTAGGGGCGGGACTAGCGGGACGGAATGAGCAGTTCTTC. Translation gives CAWSVGAGLAGRNEQFF.

The chain uses TRBV7-8 and TRBJ2-7; 11 nucleotides agree with TRBD2. The CDR3 covers 16 residues. Germline assignment: CDR1 SGHVS and CDR2 FQNEAQ. Unmatched junction bases numbered 10, after V lost 5 bases and J lost 4 bases. The CDR3 region is CASSHPGLAGGYEQYF. The CDR3 DNA reads as TGTGCCAGCAGCCACCCCGGCCTAGCGGGAGGTTACGAGCAGTACTTC.

The chain joins TRBV30 to TRBJ1-3, with D unresolved. Per the germline V gene, CDR1 is GTSNPN and CDR2 is SVGIG (reference sequence). This CDR3 is built from 16 residues. Deletions cut 2 bases from V and 0 bases from J, with 14 bases between. CDR3 sequence: CAWSTGWEISGNTIYF. For the CDR3, the DNA is TGTGCCTGGAGTACGGGTTGGGAGATCTCTGGAAACACCATATATTTT.

V and J are TRBV13 and TRBJ2-1; D call uncertain. The germline CDR1 and CDR2 sequences are PRHDT and FYEKMQ (reference sequence). V gave up 5 bases and J gave up 12 bases, with 8 bases separating them. This CDR3 comprises 10 residues. Here the CDR3 reads CASSDAPQFF. In DNA form, the CDR3 reads TGTGCCAGCAGCGACGCCCCGCAGTTCTTC.

The V gene is TRBV7-9, the J gene TRBJ2-7, with 8 bases matching TRBD2. Per germline, CDR1 SEHNR and CDR2 FQNEAQ (reference sequence). CDR3 length equals 16 residues. V shed 2 bases and J 4 bases; nucleotides not matched to a gene: 10. Here the CDR3 DNA reads TGTGCCAGCAGCTTACCGTCTGGACTAGCCTCATACGAGCAGTACTTC. Translation gives CASSLPSGLASYEQYF.

As DNA, the CDR3 is TGTGCCAGCAGTTCTAGCGGGAACGCAGGGCGCGAGCAGTACTTC. It yields the protein CASSSSGNAGREQYF. The rearrangement joins TRBV27 to TRBJ2-7; 9 bases fit TRBD2. Losses at the gene ends were 4 bases for V and 6 bases for J; bases not matched to a gene: 10. The CDR3 consists of 15 residues. The germline V gene encodes CDR1 MNHEY and CDR2 SMNVEV (reference sequence).

A note on this clone: This sample also contains other DNA sequences that code for the same CDR3. V is TRBV4-1 and J is TRBJ2-7, with D possibly matching TRBD2 (5 bases). Germline assignment: CDR1 MGHRA and CDR2 YSYEKL. This CDR3 is built from 13 residues. With 1 base removed from V and 4 bases from J, the gap between germline ends came to 8 bases. CDR3 sequence: CASSQVGGYEQYF. The DNA for the CDR3 is TGCGCCAGCAGCCAAGTAGGCGGGTACGAGCAGTACTTC.

The chain joins TRBV7-8 to TRBJ1-2; D remains ambiguous. V dropped 1 base and J dropped 1 base, with 13 bases sitting between them. The length of the CDR3 is 16 residues. The germline V gene has CDR1 SGHVS and CDR2 FQNEAQ. In DNA form, the CDR3 reads TGTGCCAGCAGCTTAGGATCCCCCAGCATTAACTATGGCTACACCTTC. Its protein product is CASSLGSPSINYGYTF.

The chain combines TRBV7-9 with TRBJ1-2; no clear D. The CDR3 is 13 residues long. Per the germline V gene, CDR1 is SEHNR and CDR2 is FQNEAQ (reference sequence). The V end lost 1 base, the J end lost 8 bases, and 11 bases lay between the germline ends. DNA for the CDR3: TGTGCCAGCAGCTTAGGACCCAGAGGAGGCTACACCTTC. Protein product: CASSLGPRGGYTF. The variable domain in full, with the rest retrieved from reference TRBV7-9 and TRBJ1-2, is DTGVSQNPRHKITKRGQNVTFRCDPISEHNRLYWYRQTLGQGPEFLTYFQNEAQLEKSRLLSDRFSAERPKGSFSTLEIQRTEQGDSAMYLCASSLGPRGGYTFGSGTRLTVV.

A word on this clone: Other DNA sequences of this sample code for an identical CDR3. The chain joins TRBV4-1 to TRBJ2-7, with D perhaps TRBD2 (5 bases). V lost 4 bases to trimming and J lost 1 base, with 8 bases between them. The CDR3 covers 13 residues. The germline V gene has CDR1 MGHRA and CDR2 YSYEKL. The CDR3 DNA is TGCGCCAGCAGCCTCGAGCGGTCCTACGAGCAGTACTTC. Translation: CASSLERSYEQYF.